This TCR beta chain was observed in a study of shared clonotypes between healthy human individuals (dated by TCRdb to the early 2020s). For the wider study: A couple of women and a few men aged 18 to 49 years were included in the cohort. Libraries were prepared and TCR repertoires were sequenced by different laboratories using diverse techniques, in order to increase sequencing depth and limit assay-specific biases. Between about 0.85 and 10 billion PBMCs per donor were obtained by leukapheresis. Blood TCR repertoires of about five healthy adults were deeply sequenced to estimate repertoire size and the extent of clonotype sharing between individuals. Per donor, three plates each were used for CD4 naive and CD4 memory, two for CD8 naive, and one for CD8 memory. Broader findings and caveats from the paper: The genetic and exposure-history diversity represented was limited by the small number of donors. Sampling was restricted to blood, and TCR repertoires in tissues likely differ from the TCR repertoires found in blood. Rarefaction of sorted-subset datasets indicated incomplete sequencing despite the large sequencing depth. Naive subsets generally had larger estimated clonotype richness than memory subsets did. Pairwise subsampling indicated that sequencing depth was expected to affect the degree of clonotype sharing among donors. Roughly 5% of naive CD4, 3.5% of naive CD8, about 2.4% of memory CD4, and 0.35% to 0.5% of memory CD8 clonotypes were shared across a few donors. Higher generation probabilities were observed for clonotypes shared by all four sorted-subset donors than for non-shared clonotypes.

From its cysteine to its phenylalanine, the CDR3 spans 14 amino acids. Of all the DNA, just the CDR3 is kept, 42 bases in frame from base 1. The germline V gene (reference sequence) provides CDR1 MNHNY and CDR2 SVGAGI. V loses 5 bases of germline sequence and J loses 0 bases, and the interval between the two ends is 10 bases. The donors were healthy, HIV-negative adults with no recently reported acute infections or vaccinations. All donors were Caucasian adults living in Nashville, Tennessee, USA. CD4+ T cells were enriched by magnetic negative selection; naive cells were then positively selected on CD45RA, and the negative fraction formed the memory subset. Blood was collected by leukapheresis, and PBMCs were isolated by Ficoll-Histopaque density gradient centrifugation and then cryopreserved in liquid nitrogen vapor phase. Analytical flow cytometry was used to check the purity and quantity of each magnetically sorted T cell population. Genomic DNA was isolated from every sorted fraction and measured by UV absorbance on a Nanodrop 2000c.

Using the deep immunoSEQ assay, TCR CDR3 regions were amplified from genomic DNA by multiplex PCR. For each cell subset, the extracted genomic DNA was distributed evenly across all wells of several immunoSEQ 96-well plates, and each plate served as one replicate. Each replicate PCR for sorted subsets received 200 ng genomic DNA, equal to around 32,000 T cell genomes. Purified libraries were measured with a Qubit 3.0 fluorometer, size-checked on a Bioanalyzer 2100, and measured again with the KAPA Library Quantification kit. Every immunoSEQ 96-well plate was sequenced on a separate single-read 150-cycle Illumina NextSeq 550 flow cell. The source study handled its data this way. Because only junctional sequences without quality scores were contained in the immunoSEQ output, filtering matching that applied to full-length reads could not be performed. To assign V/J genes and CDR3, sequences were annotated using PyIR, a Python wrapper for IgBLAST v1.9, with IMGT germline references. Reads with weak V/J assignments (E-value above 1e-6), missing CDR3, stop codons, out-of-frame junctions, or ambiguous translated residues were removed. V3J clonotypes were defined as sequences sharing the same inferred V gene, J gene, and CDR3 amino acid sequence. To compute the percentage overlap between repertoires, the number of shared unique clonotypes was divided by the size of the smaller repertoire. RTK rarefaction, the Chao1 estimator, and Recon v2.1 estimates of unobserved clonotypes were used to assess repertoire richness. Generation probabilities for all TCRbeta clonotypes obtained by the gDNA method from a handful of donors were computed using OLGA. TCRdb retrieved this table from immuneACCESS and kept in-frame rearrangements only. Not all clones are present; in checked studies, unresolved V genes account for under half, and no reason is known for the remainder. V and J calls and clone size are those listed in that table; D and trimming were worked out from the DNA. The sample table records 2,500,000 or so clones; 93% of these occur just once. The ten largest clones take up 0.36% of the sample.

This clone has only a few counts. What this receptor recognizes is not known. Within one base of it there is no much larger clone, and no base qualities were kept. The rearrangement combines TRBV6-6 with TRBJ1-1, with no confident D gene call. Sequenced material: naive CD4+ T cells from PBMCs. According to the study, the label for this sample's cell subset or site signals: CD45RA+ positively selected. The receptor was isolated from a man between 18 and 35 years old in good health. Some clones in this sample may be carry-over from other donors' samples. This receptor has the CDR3 CASSPRRVNTEAFF. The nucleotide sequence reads TGTGCCAGCAGTCCTCGGCGGGTGAACACTGAAGCTTTCTTT.